Given below is one T cell receptor beta chain in context. TCRdb re-called the 5' RACE reads through MiXCR, storing one row per CDR3 protein. The sample lists approximately 290,000 distinct CDR3 sequences, 19% occurring once. The data originate from a study of T-cell memory formation after mild COVID-19. The CDR3 length is 12 residues. V was clipped by 6 bases and J by 10 bases; unmatched bases: 11. Germline V gene data show CDR1 as SQVTM and CDR2 as ANQGSEA. The chain carries TRBV29-1 and TRBJ1-1, with 7 nucleotides matching TRBD1. The TCR sequence derives from a young man who had mild COVID-19 (a few samples of this study predate the infection). Cell type and time point are not known. The specimen was PBMCs or a T cell subset sorted from them (not recorded which). The DNA for the CDR3 is TGCAGCGTACTACCTTTTCAGGGGGGAGCTTTCTTT. Translation: CSVLPFQGGAFF. The whole variable domain, filled in from reference TRBV29-1 and TRBJ1-1, reads SAVISQKPSRDICQRGTSLTIQCQVDSQVTMMFWYRQQPGQSLTLIATANQGSEATYESGFVIDKFPISRPNLTFSTLTVSNMSPEDSSIYLCSVLPFQGGAFFGQGTRLTVV.